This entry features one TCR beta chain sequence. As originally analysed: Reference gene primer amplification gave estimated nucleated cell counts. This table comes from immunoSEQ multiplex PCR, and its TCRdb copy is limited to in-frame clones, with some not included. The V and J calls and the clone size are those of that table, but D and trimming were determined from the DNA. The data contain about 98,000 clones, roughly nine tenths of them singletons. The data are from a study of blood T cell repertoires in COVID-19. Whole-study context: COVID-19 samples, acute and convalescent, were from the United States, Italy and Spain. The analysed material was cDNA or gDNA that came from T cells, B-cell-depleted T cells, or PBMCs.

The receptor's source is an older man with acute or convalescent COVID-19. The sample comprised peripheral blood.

The CDR3: CASSPAGVRGTDTQYF. The CDR3 DNA reads as TGTGCCAGCAGCCCTGCCGGGGTCCGGGGCACAGATACGCAGTATTTT. This chain connects TRBV6-2 or TRBV6-3 to TRBJ2-3, with a weak D call TRBD2 (5 bases). V was clipped by 6 bases and J by 1 base, with 17 bases between them. The CDR3 loop spans 16 amino acids. Germline assignment: CDR1 MNHEY and CDR2 SVGEGT.